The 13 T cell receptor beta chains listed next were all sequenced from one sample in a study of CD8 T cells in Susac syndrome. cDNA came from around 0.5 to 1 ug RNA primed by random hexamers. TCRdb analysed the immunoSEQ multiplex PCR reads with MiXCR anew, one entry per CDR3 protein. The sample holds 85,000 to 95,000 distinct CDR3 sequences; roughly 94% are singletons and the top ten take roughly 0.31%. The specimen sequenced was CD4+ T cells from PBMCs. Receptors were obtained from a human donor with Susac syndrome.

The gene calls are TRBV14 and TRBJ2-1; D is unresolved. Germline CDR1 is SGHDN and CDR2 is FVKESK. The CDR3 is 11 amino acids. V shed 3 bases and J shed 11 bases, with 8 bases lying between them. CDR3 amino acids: CASSHRAQQFF. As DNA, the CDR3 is TGTGCCAGCAGCCATCGGGCGCAGCAGTTCTTC. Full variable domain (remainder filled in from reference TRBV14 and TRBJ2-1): EAGVTQFPSHSVIEKGQTVTLRCDPISGHDNLYWYRRVMGKEIKFLLHFVKESKQDESGMPNNRFLAERTGGTYSTLKVQPAELEDSGVYFCASSHRAQQFFGPGTRLTVL.

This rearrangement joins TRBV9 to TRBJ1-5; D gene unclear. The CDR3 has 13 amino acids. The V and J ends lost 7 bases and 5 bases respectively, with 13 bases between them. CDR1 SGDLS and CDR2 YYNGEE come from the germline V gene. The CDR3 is CASSADFDQPQHF. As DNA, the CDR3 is TGTGCCAGCTCCGCGGATTTCGATCAGCCCCAGCATTTT.

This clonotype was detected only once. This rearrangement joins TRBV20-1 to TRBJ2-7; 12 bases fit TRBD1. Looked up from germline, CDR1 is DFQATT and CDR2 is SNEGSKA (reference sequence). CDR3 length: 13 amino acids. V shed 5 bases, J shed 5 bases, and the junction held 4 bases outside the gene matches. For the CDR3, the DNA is TGCAGTGCTTTGGGACAGGGGGCCGACGAGCAGTACTTC. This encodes CSALGQGADEQYF.

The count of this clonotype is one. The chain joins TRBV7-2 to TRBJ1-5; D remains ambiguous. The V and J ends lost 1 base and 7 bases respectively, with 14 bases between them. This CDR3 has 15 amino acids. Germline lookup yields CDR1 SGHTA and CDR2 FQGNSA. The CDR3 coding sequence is TGTGCCAGCAGCTTAGTGTGGGGAGAGGGACAGCCCCAGCATTTT. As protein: CASSLVWGEGQPQHF.

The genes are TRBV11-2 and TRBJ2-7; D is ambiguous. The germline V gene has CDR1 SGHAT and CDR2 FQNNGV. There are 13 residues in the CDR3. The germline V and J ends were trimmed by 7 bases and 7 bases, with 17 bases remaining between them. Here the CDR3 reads CASTQNSMGEQYF. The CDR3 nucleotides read TGTGCCAGCACCCAAAATAGTATGGGGGAGCAGTACTTC.

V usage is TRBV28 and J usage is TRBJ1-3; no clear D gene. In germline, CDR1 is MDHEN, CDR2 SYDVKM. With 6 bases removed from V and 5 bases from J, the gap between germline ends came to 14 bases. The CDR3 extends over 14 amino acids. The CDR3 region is CASSERDLRNTIYF. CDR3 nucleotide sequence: TGTGCCAGCAGCGAACGAGATTTACGAAACACCATATATTTT.

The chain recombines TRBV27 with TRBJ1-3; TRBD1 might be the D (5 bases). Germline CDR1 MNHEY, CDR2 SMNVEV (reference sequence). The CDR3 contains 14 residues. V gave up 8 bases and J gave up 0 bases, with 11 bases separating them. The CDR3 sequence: CASGAGFSGNTIYF. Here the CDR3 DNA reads TGTGCCAGCGGGGCAGGGTTCTCTGGAAACACCATATATTTT.

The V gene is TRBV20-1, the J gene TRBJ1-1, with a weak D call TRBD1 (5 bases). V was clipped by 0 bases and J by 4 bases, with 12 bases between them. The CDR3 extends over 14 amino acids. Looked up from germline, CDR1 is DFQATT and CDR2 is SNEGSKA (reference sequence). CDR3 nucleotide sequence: TGCAGTGCTAGAGAAGGGGCGGCAATCACTGAAGCTTTCTTT. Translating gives CSAREGAAITEAFF.

Here the CDR3 reads CASSPRAGGRLEQYF. As DNA, the CDR3 is TGTGCCAGCAGCCCTAGGGCGGGGGGGCGTCTCGAGCAGTACTTC. The chain uses TRBV27 and TRBJ2-7; 9 positions match TRBD2. Germline-derived CDR1 and CDR2 are MNHEY and SMNVEV (reference sequence). The J segment lost 6 bases and the V segment lost 6 bases, leaving 12 bases of the junction unmatched. The CDR3 sequence is 15 residues long.

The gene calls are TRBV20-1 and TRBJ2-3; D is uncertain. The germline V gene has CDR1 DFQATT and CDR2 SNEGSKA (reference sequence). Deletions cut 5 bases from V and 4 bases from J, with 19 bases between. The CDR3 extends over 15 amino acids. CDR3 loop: CSAGPSAGGADTQYF. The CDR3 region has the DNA TGCAGTGCTGGACCTTCAGCTGGTGGCGCAGATACGCAGTATTTT.

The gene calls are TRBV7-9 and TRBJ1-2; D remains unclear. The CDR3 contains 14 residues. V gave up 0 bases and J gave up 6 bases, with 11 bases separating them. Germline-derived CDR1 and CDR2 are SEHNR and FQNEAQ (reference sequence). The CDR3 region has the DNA TGTGCCAGCAGCTTAGCCGGTGACGCGCATGGCTACACCTTC. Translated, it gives CASSLAGDAHGYTF.

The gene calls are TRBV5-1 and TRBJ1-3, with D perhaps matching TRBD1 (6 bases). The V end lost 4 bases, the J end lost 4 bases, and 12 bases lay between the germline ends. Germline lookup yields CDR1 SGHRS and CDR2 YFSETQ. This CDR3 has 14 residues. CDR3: CASSLQGYGNTIYF. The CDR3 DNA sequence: TGCGCCAGCAGCCTACAGGGATACGGAAACACCATATATTTT. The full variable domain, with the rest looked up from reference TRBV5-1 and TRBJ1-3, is KAGVTQTPRYLIKTRGQQVTLSCSPISGHRSVSWYQQTPGQGLQFLFEYFSETQRNKGNFPGRFSGRQFSNSRSEMNVSTLELGDSALYLCASSLQGYGNTIYFGEGSWLTVV.

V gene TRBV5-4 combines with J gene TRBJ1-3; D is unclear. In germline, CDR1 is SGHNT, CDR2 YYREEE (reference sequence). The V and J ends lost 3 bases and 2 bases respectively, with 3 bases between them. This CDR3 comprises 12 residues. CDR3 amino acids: CASSSAGNTIYF. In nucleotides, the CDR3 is TGTGCCAGCAGCTCGGCTGGAAACACCATATATTTT.